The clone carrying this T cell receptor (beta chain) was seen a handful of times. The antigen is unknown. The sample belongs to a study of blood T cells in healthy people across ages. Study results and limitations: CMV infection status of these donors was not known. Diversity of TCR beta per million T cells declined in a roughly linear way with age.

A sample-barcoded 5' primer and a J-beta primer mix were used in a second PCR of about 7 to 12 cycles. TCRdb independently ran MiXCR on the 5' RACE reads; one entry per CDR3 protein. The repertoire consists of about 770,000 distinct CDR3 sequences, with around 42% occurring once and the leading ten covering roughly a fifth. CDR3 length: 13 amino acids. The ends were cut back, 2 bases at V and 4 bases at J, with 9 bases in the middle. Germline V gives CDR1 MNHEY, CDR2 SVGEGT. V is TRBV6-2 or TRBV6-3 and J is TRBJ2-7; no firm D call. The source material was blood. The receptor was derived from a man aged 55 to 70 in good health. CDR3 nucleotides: TGTGCCAGCAGTTACCTGTCCAATTACGAGCAGTACTTC. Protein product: CASSYLSNYEQYF.